The 14 T cell receptor beta chains reported below all come from one sample, sequenced in a study of somatic mutations in cytotoxic T cells in rheumatoid arthritis. Profiling relied on immunoSEQ multiplex PCR, and the TCRdb table lists in-frame clones only, not all of them. Among fewer than 15,000 clones listed, under 95% were seen once. The specimen sequenced was CD4+ T cells sorted from blood. These receptors all stem from a man between 65 and 85 years old with rheumatoid arthritis.

The chain combines TRBV10-3 with TRBJ2-3; tentatively, D is TRBD1 (5 bases). CDR3 size: 15 residues. Germline V lookup: CDR1 ENHRY, CDR2 SYGVKD. V was pared by 5 bases and J by 1 base, with 13 bases between. CDR3 sequence reads: CAISWGDGGTDTQYF. For the CDR3, the DNA is TGTGCCATCAGTTGGGGCGACGGAGGCACAGATACGCAGTATTTT.

The chain carries TRBV28 and TRBJ2-1; TRBD2 matches 8 bases. V shed 5 bases and J 7 bases; nucleotides not matched to a gene: 10. Germline CDR1 MDHEN, CDR2 SYDVKM. The CDR3 has 15 amino acids. The CDR3 sequence: CASSRTPGTRNEQFF. The CDR3 DNA follows: TGTGCCAGCAGTCGCACCCCCGGGACTAGAAATGAGCAGTTCTTC.

As DNA, the CDR3 is TGTGCCATCAGTCGGACAGGAGAAGGTGAAAAACTGTTTTTT. It is translated as CAISRTGEGEKLFF. The chain employs TRBV10-3 and TRBJ1-4, with 7 bases lining up with TRBD1. CDR3 length: 14 amino acids. J was trimmed by 7 bases and V by 5 bases; bases with no gene match: 7. Germline CDR1 is ENHRY and CDR2 is SYGVKD.

CDR3 loop: CASSFPRAGSYEQYF. Here the CDR3 DNA reads TGTGCCAGCAGTTTCCCCAGGGCAGGCTCCTACGAGCAGTACTTC. The chain employs TRBV2 and TRBJ2-7; tentative D call: TRBD1 (5 bases). The germline CDR1 and CDR2 sequences are SNHLY and FYNNEI. This CDR3 is 15 amino acids long. Trimming shortened V by 5 bases and J by 0 bases, and 14 bases separated the two germline ends.

The rearrangement uses TRBV5-6 and TRBJ1-6; no firm D call. The CDR3 spans 14 residues. Trimming cost V 5 bases and J 9 bases, with 15 bases left between them. Germline V gives CDR1 SGHDT, CDR2 YYEEEE. CDR3 region: CASSLQWLVSPLHF. The DNA of the CDR3 is TGTGCCAGCAGTTTGCAGTGGCTCGTTTCACCCCTCCACTTT.

The rearrangement uses TRBV28 and TRBJ2-1; the D is unclear. Germline V gives CDR1 MDHEN, CDR2 SYDVKM. V lost 2 bases, J lost 4 bases, and 6 bases lay in between. This CDR3 spans 13 amino acids. CDR3: CASSLNSYNEQFF. The CDR3 nucleotides read TGTGCCAGCAGTTTAAACAGTTACAATGAGCAGTTCTTC.

This clone appeared a single time. This chain joins TRBV14 and TRBJ2-7; D is undetermined. The CDR3 loop spans 12 amino acids. V was trimmed by 1 base and J by 7 bases, leaving 8 bases between them. Germline V CDR1 and CDR2: SGHDN, FVKESK. The CDR3 nucleotides are TGTGCCAGCAGCCAAGTGTCGTTAGAGCAGTACTTC. Residues: CASSQVSLEQYF.

The chain is built from TRBV18 and TRBJ1-4, with D unclear. Germline CDR1 and CDR2: KGHSH and LQKENI. Trimming pared 5 bases from V and 1 base from J, leaving 14 bases between. The length of the CDR3 is 16 residues. For the CDR3, the DNA is TGTGCCAGCTCAGAGTGGAAGACTGGAACTAATGAAAAACTGTTTTTT. Translation gives CASSEWKTGTNEKLFF.

The J gene is TRBJ1-5, the V gene TRBV7-2; 9 nucleotides match TRBD1. CDR3 size: 17 residues. After removal of 5 bases from V and 0 bases from J, the junction contained 8 bases not matched to a gene. CDR1 and CDR2 from the germline V gene are SGHTA and FQGNSA. The CDR3 DNA is TGTGCCAGCAGCCCGGGACAGGGACCGTATAGCAATCAGCCCCAGCATTTT. It specifies CASSPGQGPYSNQPQHF.

The chain employs TRBV10-3 and TRBJ1-2, with TRBD1 identical over 10 bases. CDR1 and CDR2 from the germline V gene are ENHRY and SYGVKD. Unmatched junction bases numbered 7, after V lost 3 bases and J lost 6 bases. The CDR3 covers 15 residues. CDR3: CAISDPRGTGDGYTF. CDR3 coding DNA: TGTGCCATCAGTGACCCACGAGGGACAGGGGATGGCTACACCTTC.

The genes are TRBV5-5 and TRBJ2-5; D perhaps matches TRBD2 (6 bases). V was trimmed by 6 bases and J by 5 bases, leaving 20 bases between them. CDR3 length equals 15 residues. Looked up from germline, CDR1 is SGHKS and CDR2 is YYEKEE (reference sequence). DNA for the CDR3: TGTGCCAGCACCCGGGAGAGCTACCTGGGGGAGACCCAGTACTTC. Residues: CASTRESYLGETQYF.

V is TRBV5-4 and J is TRBJ2-3, with TRBD2 identical over 11 bases. V shed 6 bases, J shed 5 bases, and the junction held 11 bases outside the gene matches. The CDR3 totals 16 residues. Germline-derived CDR1 and CDR2 are SGHNT and YYREEE (reference sequence). The chain's CDR3 is CASTLTSGSGVDTQYF. The CDR3 DNA sequence: TGTGCCAGCACCCTCACTAGCGGGAGTGGGGTAGATACGCAGTATTTT.

The V and J genes are TRBV5-1 and TRBJ2-7; possible D gene TRBD2, 5 bases. Germline CDR1 reads SGHRS; CDR2 reads YFSETQ. This CDR3 has 13 residues. V lost 1 base and J 7 bases, leaving 12 bases between the germline ends. The CDR3 here is CASSLILDVEQYF. The CDR3, as DNA: TGCGCCAGCAGCTTGATACTAGACGTGGAGCAGTACTTC. The full variable domain, in which reference TRBV5-1 and TRBJ2-7 provide the parts outside the CDR3, is KAGVTQTPRYLIKTRGQQVTLSCSPISGHRSVSWYQQTPGQGLQFLFEYFSETQRNKGNFPGRFSGRQFSNSRSEMNVSTLELGDSALYLCASSLILDVEQYFGPGTRLTVT.

The chain combines TRBV6-1 with TRBJ2-2; D is perhaps TRBD2 (6 bases). CDR1 is MNHNS and CDR2 is SASEGT in the germline V gene. There are 15 residues in the CDR3. V was shortened by 8 bases and J by 6 bases, with 19 bases between the two germline ends. The CDR3 nucleotides read TGTGCCAGCGGGGGGACGGCAAATCCCTCCGGGGAGCTGTTTTTT. Protein: CASGGTANPSGELFF.